The present entry profiles one T cell receptor beta chain with its context. Gene names and germline refer to mouse. The CDR3 end is not reached by the read, which stops 4 residues before it; the germline J gene fills it in. cDNA serving as the sequencing template came from extracted, reverse transcribed RNA. The method was immunoSEQ multiplex PCR; TCRdb's version includes in-frame clones alone and lacks a portion of them. The sample holds 250,000 or so clones, and no clone turns up only once. Cells that came from pooled cutaneous lymph nodes were sorted using CD4, CD8alpha, NKG2D, NKG2ACE and other markers. The record originates from a study of CD8+ T cells in alopecia areata. Study in general: The graft donors were approximately 6-12-month-old C3H/HeJ mice with spontaneous alopecia, and their skin went to approximately 6-11-week-old female C3H/HeJ mice.

Looked up from germline, CDR1 is NSHNY and CDR2 is SYGAGN. V was clipped by 5 bases and J by 5 bases; unmatched bases: 3. The length of the CDR3 is 13 residues. This chain uses TRBV13-1 with TRBJ2-1, with 8 bases aligning to TRBD1. This clonotype originated in a C3H/HeJ mouse with alopecia areata. As its MHC haplotype, the strain has H2-k. Material: CD4+ T cells sorted from a lymph node. CDR3 amino acids: CASRDRADAEQFF. The covered CDR3 bases are TGTGCCAGCAGGGACAGGGCTGATGCT.